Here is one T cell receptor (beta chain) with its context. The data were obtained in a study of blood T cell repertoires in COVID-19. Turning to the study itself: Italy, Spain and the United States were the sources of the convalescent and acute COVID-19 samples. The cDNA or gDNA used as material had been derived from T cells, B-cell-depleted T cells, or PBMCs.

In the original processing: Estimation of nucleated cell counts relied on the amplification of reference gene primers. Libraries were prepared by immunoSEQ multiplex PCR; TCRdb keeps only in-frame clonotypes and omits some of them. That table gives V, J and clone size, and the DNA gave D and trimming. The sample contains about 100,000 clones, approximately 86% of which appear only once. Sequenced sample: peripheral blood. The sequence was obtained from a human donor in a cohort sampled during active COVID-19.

The CDR3 DNA reads TGTGCCAGTAAACTAGGGGGTAGCAATCAGCCCCAGCATTTT. This translates into CASKLGGSNQPQHF. The chain recombines TRBV19 with TRBJ1-5; the D gene is possibly TRBD1 (6 bases). Looked up from germline, CDR1 is LNHDA and CDR2 is SQIVND (reference sequence). The V end was cut by 7 bases, the J end by 0 bases, with 10 bases between. The CDR3 runs 14 residues. The variable domain in full, with the rest retrieved from reference TRBV19 and TRBJ1-5, is DGGITQSPKYLFRKEGQNVTLSCEQNLNHDAMYWYRQDPGQGLRLIYYSQIVNDFQKGDIAEGYSVSREKKESFPLTVTSAQKNPTAFYLCASKLGGSNQPQHFGDGTRLSIL.